Below are 31 T cell receptor beta chains sequenced from a single sample in a study of T cells of healthy individuals. From the 5' RACE reads, TCRdb called clonotypes with MiXCR, one entry per CDR3 protein. Of some 41,000 distinct CDR3 sequences in the sample, more than 4.5% are singletons; the top ten hold 9% to 10%. The source is a human donor in good health.

The gene calls are TRBV12-3 or TRBV12-4 and TRBJ2-3, with TRBD2 identical over 10 bases. This CDR3 spans 20 amino acids. Trimming at V came to 3 bases and at J to 4 bases, leaving 19 bases not matched to a gene. CDR3 sequence (DNA): TGTGCCAGCAGTTTGTCCGCATGGGCACGCCTAGCGGGAGTGGCAGATACGCAGTATTTT. Translation: CASSLSAWARLAGVADTQYF.

This clonotype occurred many times. The rearrangement joins TRBV27 to TRBJ2-3; D gene uncertain. The CDR3 has 15 residues. V lost 0 bases and J 2 bases, leaving 9 bases between the germline ends. Germline CDR1 reads MNHEY; CDR2 reads SMNVEV (reference sequence). This chain's CDR3 is CASSLSDGFTDTQYF. The CDR3 DNA follows: TGTGCCAGCAGTTTATCGGACGGATTCACAGATACGCAGTATTTT.

V and J are TRBV20-1 and TRBJ2-3; D may correspond to TRBD1 or TRBD2 (5 bases each). The V and J ends lost 3 bases and 0 bases respectively, with 10 bases between them. Germline-derived CDR1 and CDR2 are DFQATT and SNEGSKA (reference sequence). This CDR3 has 14 amino acids. CDR3 sequence: CSARGRWSTDTQYF. CDR3 bases: TGCAGTGCTAGGGGACGGTGGAGCACAGATACGCAGTATTTT.

This clonotype was observed once. A much larger clone lies a single base off, so this may be a read error. The chain joins TRBV6-1 to TRBJ2-3, with TRBD1 matching over 11 bases. V lost 6 bases to trimming and J lost 3 bases; unmatched junction nucleotides: 5. The CDR3 totals 15 residues. In germline, CDR1 is MNHNS, CDR2 SASEGT. For the CDR3, the DNA is TGTGCCAGCAGCTCGGGACAGGGGGTGACAGATACGCAGTATTTT. Protein: CASSSGQGVTDTQYF.

At least ten counts were recorded for this clonotype. The chain has TRBV29-1 and TRBJ2-3, with 10 bases fitting TRBD1. The CDR3 has 15 amino acids. The germline V gene has CDR1 SQVTM and CDR2 ANQGSEA. J gave up 3 bases and V 4 bases, and 7 bases lay outside the gene matches. CDR3 in amino acids: CSVVGDRGFTDTQYF. The CDR3 DNA follows: TGCAGCGTTGTTGGGGACAGGGGTTTTACAGATACGCAGTATTTT.

In this sample, this clonotype turned up a few times. The J gene is TRBJ1-3, the V gene TRBV6-1; perhaps TRBD1 as D (5 bases). V was clipped by 5 bases and J by 12 bases, with 17 bases between them. The germline gives CDR1 MNHNS, CDR2 SASEGT. The CDR3 totals 13 residues. CDR3 coding DNA: TGTGCCAGCAGTCCCCAGGCGGAGGGGATCATATATTTT. Protein product: CASSPQAEGIIYF.

The rearrangement links TRBV4-1 to TRBJ1-2; TRBD1 agrees at 9 bases. The V gene end was trimmed by 4 bases and the J gene end by 6 bases; junction bases not matched to a gene: 6. The CDR3 is 14 amino acids. Per the germline V gene, CDR1 is MGHRA and CDR2 is YSYEKL. The CDR3 region has the DNA TGCGCCAGCAGCCTAGAGGACAGGGGTCATGGCTACACCTTC. This translates into CASSLEDRGHGYTF.

This clonotype turned up a few times. V usage is TRBV29-1 and J usage is TRBJ1-3; D not certain. The length of the CDR3 is 13 residues. The germline V gene encodes CDR1 SQVTM and CDR2 ANQGSEA. Trimming left V 7 bases short and J 0 bases short, with 10 bases between. DNA of the CDR3: TGCAGCGCCAACTGGGGCTCTGGAAACACCATATATTTT. It yields the protein CSANWGSGNTIYF.

This clonotype was counted only a few times. V and J are TRBV27 and TRBJ2-2; the match to TRBD1 covers 7 bases. This CDR3 is built from 12 residues. V dropped 6 bases and J dropped 6; count of bases not matched to a gene: 1. Germline values: CDR1 MNHEY, CDR2 SMNVEV (reference sequence). The CDR3 sequence: CASRTGPGELFF. CDR3 nucleotides: TGTGCCAGCAGGACAGGGCCCGGGGAGCTGTTTTTT.

Remarks on this clonotype: A much more abundant neighbour one base away suggests this may be a read error. This CDR3 fails to terminate in the conserved phenylalanine or tryptophan, so it likely reflects a read error. The chain carries TRBV6-6 and TRBJ1-5; 10 bases match TRBD1. The CDR3 runs 16 residues. V shed 6 bases and J 2 bases; nucleotides not matched to a gene: 7. CDR1 is MNHNY and CDR2 is SVGAGI in the germline V gene (reference sequence). The CDR3 protein is CASSPRDRGGNQPQHL. The CDR3 nucleotides read TGTGCCAGCAGCCCCCGGGACAGGGGAGGCAATCAGCCCCAGCATTTG.

This clonotype has only a few counts. An end of the junction does not agree with germline; a read error may underlie this. The CDR3 DNA reads as TGTGCTAGCAGCTTAGCGTCTGGGACGTCCAGGACCGGGGAGCTGTTTTTT. It is translated as CASSLASGTSRTGELFF. The chain uses TRBV7-7 and TRBJ2-2, with D perhaps TRBD1 or TRBD2 (5 bases each). CDR1 is SSHAT and CDR2 is FNYEAQ in the germline V gene (reference sequence). CDR3 length equals 17 residues.

This clonotype was observed at least ten times. The CDR3, as DNA: TGCAGTGCTAACTACCGACAGGGCGGCAATCAGCCCCAGCATTTT. It codes for CSANYRQGGNQPQHF. V and J are TRBV20-1 and TRBJ1-5; 7 nucleotides match TRBD1. The CDR3 extends over 15 amino acids. Germline V gene lookup returns CDR1 DFQATT and CDR2 SNEGSKA (reference sequence). Unmatched junction bases numbered 8, after V lost 4 bases and J lost 2 bases.

This clonotype was seen many times. The chain joins TRBV2 to TRBJ2-1; weak D call: TRBD2 (5 bases). The V end was cut by 2 bases, the J end by 0 bases, with 14 bases between. CDR3 length: 17 amino acids. Germline loops: CDR1 SNHLY, CDR2 FYNNEI. DNA for the CDR3: TGTGCCAGCAGTGAATGGTCTGGACTCCTCTCCTACAATGAGCAGTTCTTC. It yields the protein CASSEWSGLLSYNEQFF. Complete variable domain (other parts from reference TRBV2 and TRBJ2-1): EPEVTQTPSHQVTQMGQEVILRCVPISNHLYFYWYRQILGQKVEFLVSFYNNEISEKSEIFDDQFSVERPDGSNFTLKIRSTKLEDSAMYFCASSEWSGLLSYNEQFFGPGTRLTVL.

This clonotype was seen repeatedly, ten times or more. The gene calls are TRBV15 and TRBJ1-1; D ambiguous. The V gene's germline CDR1 is LNHNV and CDR2 YYDKDF (reference sequence). The CDR3 length is 12 residues. V lost 4 bases, J lost 3 bases, and 6 bases lay in between. CDR3 amino acids: CATSKGYTEAFF. The CDR3 region has the DNA TGTGCCACCAGCAAGGGTTACACTGAAGCTTTCTTT. The variable domain in full, with the rest retrieved from reference TRBV15 and TRBJ1-1, is DAMVIQNPRYQVTQFGKPVTLSCSQTLNHNVMYWYQQKSSQAPKLLFHYYDKDFNNEADTPDNFQSRRPNTSFCFLDIRSPGLGDTAMYLCATSKGYTEAFFGQGTRLTVV.

There are many counts of this clonotype. V and J are TRBV12-3 or TRBV12-4 and TRBJ1-3; D may be TRBD1 (6 bases). The CDR3 has 13 residues. Trimming stripped 6 bases from V and 7 bases from J, with 13 bases between. The CDR3 sequence is CASSPTGRNTIYF. The CDR3 coding sequence is TGTGCCAGCAGCCCCACAGGGCGGAACACCATATATTTT.

This clonotype was observed at least ten times. V is TRBV15 and J is TRBJ1-6, with D hard to call. V lost 0 bases, J lost 0 bases, and 9 bases lay in between. CDR3 length: 17 amino acids. From germline, CDR1 is LNHNV and CDR2 YYDKDF (reference sequence). The CDR3 nucleotides read TGTGCCACCAGCAGAGACTCAAAAGCCTCCTATAATTCACCCCTCCACTTT. Amino acids: CATSRDSKASYNSPLHF.

This clonotype was detected ten times or more. The rearrangement joins TRBV20-1 to TRBJ2-1; no definite D call. The V and J ends lost 2 bases and 4 bases respectively, with 15 bases between them. Germline lookup yields CDR1 DFQATT and CDR2 SNEGSKA (reference sequence). The length of the CDR3 is 15 residues. CDR3 residues: CSARPGASLYNEQFF. Written as DNA, the CDR3 is TGCAGTGCTAGACCAGGTGCTTCCCTTTACAATGAGCAGTTCTTC.

At least ten counts were recorded for this clonotype. The chain is built from TRBV10-3 and TRBJ2-3; D unresolved. The CDR3 is made up of 12 amino acids. Germline lookup yields CDR1 ENHRY and CDR2 SYGVKD. Between the trimmed V and J ends, which lost 6 bases and 6 bases, there was a span of 10 bases. CDR3 region: CAISFESDTQYF. In DNA, the CDR3 is TGTGCCATCAGCTTCGAGTCGGATACGCAGTATTTT.

This rearrangement joins TRBV7-2 to TRBJ1-3; D not certain. Germline CDR1 is SGHTA and CDR2 is FQGNSA. Between the trimmed V and J ends, which lost 1 base and 0 bases, there was a span of 7 bases. This CDR3 has 15 residues. The CDR3 DNA reads as TGTGCCAGCAGCTTAGGGTTTGACTCTGGAAACACCATATATTTT. Its protein is CASSLGFDSGNTIYF.

The chain is built from TRBV21-1 and TRBJ2-7; the table names TRBD2, a call not compared with the DNA. TRBV21-1 is listed as a pseudogene. The length of the CDR3 is 16 residues. The CDR3 DNA reads TGTGCCAGCAGCAAACCCAGCTCCCGAAGGGACTACGAGCAGTACTTC. This sequence encodes CASSKPSSRRDYEQYF.

This clonotype has more than one count but fewer than ten. This chain links TRBV6-5 with TRBJ2-6, with a possible D match to TRBD1 (6 bases). Germline V gene lookup returns CDR1 MNHEY and CDR2 SVGAGI. This CDR3 spans 15 amino acids. Trimming took 7 bases from V and 3 from J, leaving 13 bases between them. The DNA for the CDR3 is TGTGCCAGCAAAACAGGGAATCATGGGGCCAACGTCCTGACTTTC. It codes for CASKTGNHGANVLTF.

J is TRBJ2-2 and V is TRBV13; TRBD2 might be the D (6 bases). The CDR3 extends over 13 amino acids. Germline loops: CDR1 PRHDT, CDR2 FYEKMQ (reference sequence). V lost 5 bases and J lost 6, with 10 bases in between. The DNA for the CDR3 is TGTGCCAGCAGCCCCGGGAGTCCCGGGGAGCTGTTTTTT. Its protein product is CASSPGSPGELFF.

This clonotype showed up just a few times. This chain joins TRBV2 and TRBJ1-1; TRBD1 is a possible D gene (5 bases). In germline, CDR1 is SNHLY, CDR2 FYNNEI. The CDR3 spans 14 residues. Trimming removed 7 bases from V and 0 bases from J, with 12 bases in between. CDR3 in amino acids: CASTPGQMNTEAFF. The DNA of the CDR3 is TGTGCCAGCACTCCAGGGCAGATGAACACTGAAGCTTTCTTT. The whole variable domain, filled in from reference TRBV2 and TRBJ1-1, reads EPEVTQTPSHQVTQMGQEVILRCVPISNHLYFYWYRQILGQKVEFLVSFYNNEISEKSEIFDDQFSVERPDGSNFTLKIRSTKLEDSAMYFCASTPGQMNTEAFFGQGTRLTVV.

This clonotype was recorded at least ten times. V and J are TRBV25-1 and TRBJ2-7, with a tentative D call TRBD2 (7 bases). CDR1 and CDR2 from the germline V gene are MGHDK and SYGVNS. This CDR3 is 15 amino acids long. Trimming left V 3 bases short and J 1 base short, with 13 bases between. The CDR3 nucleotides are TGTGCCAGCAGTGATCGGGGGGCCGCGTCCTACGAGCAGTACTTC. This translates into CASSDRGAASYEQYF.

This clonotype was seen more than once but under ten times. The J gene is TRBJ2-1, the V gene TRBV30, with TRBD1 matching 8 bases. The trim removed 3 bases at V and 3 bases at J, leaving 7 bases unmatched. The CDR3 is 15 residues long. Germline V lookup: CDR1 GTSNPN, CDR2 SVGIG (reference sequence). CDR3 sequence: CAWSPPDRDYNEQFF. The DNA of the CDR3 is TGTGCCTGGAGCCCCCCGGACAGGGACTACAATGAGCAGTTCTTC. The full variable domain, with the rest looked up from reference TRBV30 and TRBJ2-1, is SQTIHQWPATLVQPVGSPLSLECTVEGTSNPNLYWYRQAAGRGLQLLFYSVGIGQISSEVPQNLSASRPQDRQFILSSKKLLLSDSGFYLCAWSPPDRDYNEQFFGPGTRLTVL.

The sample holds many counts of this clonotype. The chain employs TRBV7-9 and TRBJ2-7; D remains unclear. Trimming cost V 5 bases and J 0 bases, with 8 bases left between them. The CDR3 has 13 amino acids. CDR1 SEHNR and CDR2 FQNEAQ come from the germline V gene (reference sequence). CDR3 bases: TGTGCCAGCAGCCAACCTTCCTCCTACGAGCAGTACTTC. Translation gives CASSQPSSYEQYF.

This clonotype has ten or more counts. The chain uses TRBV6-2 or TRBV6-3 and TRBJ2-7; D call uncertain. Trimming shortened V by 11 bases and J by 6 bases, and 14 bases separated the two germline ends. This CDR3 is 11 amino acids long. Germline V gene lookup returns CDR1 MNHEY and CDR2 SVGEGT. The DNA for the CDR3 is TGTGCCGTCAAGGGATGGGGCGAGCAGTACTTC. This gives the protein CAVKGWGEQYF.

This clonotype has a count of ten or more. The chain links TRBV18 to TRBJ1-4; possibly TRBD1 for D (5 bases). The CDR3 is 14 amino acids. V gave up 3 bases and J gave up 0 bases, with 5 bases separating them. Germline CDR1 is KGHSH and CDR2 is LQKENI. The CDR3 loop is CASSPTATNEKLFF. The CDR3 DNA is TGTGCCAGCTCACCGACAGCAACTAATGAAAAACTGTTTTTT.

At least ten counts were recorded for this clonotype. The rearrangement uses TRBV2 and TRBJ2-3; D is perhaps TRBD1 (6 bases). This CDR3 region has 15 residues. V was clipped by 8 bases and J by 2 bases, with 17 bases between them. Germline CDR1 and CDR2: SNHLY and FYNNEI. DNA of the CDR3: TGTGCCAGCGGGGTCCAAGGGGGTGCCACAGATACGCAGTATTTT. Its protein is CASGVQGGATDTQYF.

The J gene is TRBJ2-2, the V gene TRBV5-1; D is undetermined. Trimming cost V 0 bases and J 1 base, with 7 bases left between them. Germline CDR1 is SGHRS and CDR2 is YFSETQ. This CDR3 spans 15 amino acids. The CDR3 DNA reads as TGCGCCAGCAGCTTGGTTTCCCAGAACACCGGGGAGCTGTTTTTT. It encodes CASSLVSQNTGELFF.

This clonotype was detected only a few times. The V gene is TRBV15, the J gene TRBJ2-4; 10 nucleotides agree with TRBD1. In germline, CDR1 is LNHNV, CDR2 YYDKDF (reference sequence). With V trimmed by 1 base and J by 8 bases, 8 bases remained unmatched. The CDR3 is 16 amino acids. In DNA form, the CDR3 reads TGTGCCACCAGCAGAGCCCCGACAGGGGGCGCGGACATTCAGTACTTC. The encoded protein is CATSRAPTGGADIQYF.